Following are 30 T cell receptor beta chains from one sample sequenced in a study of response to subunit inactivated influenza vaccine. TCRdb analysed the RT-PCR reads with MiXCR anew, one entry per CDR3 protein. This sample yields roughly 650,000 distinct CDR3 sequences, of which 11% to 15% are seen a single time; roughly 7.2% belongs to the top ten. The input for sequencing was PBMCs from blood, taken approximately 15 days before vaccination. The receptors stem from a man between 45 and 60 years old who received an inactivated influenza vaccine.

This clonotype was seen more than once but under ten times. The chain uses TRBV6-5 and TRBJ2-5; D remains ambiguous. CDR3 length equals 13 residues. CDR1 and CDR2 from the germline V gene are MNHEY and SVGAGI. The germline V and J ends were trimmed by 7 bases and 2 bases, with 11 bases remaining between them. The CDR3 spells CASISAGQETQYF. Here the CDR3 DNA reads TGTGCCAGCATTTCAGCAGGTCAAGAGACCCAGTACTTC.

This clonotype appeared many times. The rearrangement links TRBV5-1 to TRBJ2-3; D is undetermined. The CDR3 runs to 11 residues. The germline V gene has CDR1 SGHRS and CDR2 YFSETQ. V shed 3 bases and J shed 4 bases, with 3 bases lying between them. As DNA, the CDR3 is TGCGCCAGCAGCTCCTCAGATACGCAGTATTTT. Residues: CASSSSDTQYF. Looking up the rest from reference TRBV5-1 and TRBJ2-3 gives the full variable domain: KAGVTQTPRYLIKTRGQQVTLSCSPISGHRSVSWYQQTPGQGLQFLFEYFSETQRNKGNFPGRFSGRQFSNSRSEMNVSTLELGDSALYLCASSSSDTQYFGPGTRLTVL.

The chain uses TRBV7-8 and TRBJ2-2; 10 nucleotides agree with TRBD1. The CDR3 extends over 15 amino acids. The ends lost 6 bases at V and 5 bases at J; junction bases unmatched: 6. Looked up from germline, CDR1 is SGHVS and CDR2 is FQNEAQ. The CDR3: CASSSPGQGTGELFF. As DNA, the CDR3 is TGTGCCAGCAGTTCCCCGGGACAGGGGACCGGGGAGCTGTTTTTT.

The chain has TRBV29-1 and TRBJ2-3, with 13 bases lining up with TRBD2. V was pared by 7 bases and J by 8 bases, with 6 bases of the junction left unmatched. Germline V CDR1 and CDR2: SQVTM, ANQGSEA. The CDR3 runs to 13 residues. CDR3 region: CSAVLAGGGTQYF. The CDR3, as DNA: TGCAGCGCCGTACTAGCGGGAGGGGGTACGCAGTATTTT.

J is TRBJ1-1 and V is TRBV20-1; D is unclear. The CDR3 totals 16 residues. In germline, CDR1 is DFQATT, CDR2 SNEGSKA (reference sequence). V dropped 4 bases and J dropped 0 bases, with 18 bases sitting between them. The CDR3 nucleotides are TGCAGTGCTATGGCCCCAGCGACCTATGTGAACACTGAAGCTTTCTTT. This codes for CSAMAPATYVNTEAFF.

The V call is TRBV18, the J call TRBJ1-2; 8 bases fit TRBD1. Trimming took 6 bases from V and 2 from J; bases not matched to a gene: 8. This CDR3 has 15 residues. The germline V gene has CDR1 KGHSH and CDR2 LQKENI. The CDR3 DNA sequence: TGTGCCAGCTCTTCGGACAGGGATCTCAACTATGGCTACACCTTC. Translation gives CASSSDRDLNYGYTF.

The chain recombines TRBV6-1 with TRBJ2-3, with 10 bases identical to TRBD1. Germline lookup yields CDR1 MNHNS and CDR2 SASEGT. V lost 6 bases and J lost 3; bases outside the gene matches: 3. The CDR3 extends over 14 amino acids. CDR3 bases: TGTGCCAGCAGAGGACAGGGGGAGACAGATACGCAGTATTTT. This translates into CASRGQGETDTQYF.

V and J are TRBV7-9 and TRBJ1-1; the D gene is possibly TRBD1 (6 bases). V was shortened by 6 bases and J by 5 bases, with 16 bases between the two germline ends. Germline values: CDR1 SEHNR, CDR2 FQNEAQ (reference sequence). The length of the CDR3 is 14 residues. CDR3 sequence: CASRLPAGETEAFF. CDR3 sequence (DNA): TGTGCCAGCAGGCTCCCGGCAGGGGAAACTGAAGCTTTCTTT. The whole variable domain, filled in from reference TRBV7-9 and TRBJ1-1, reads DTGVSQNPRHKITKRGQNVTFRCDPISEHNRLYWYRQTLGQGPEFLTYFQNEAQLEKSRLLSDRFSAERPKGSFSTLEIQRTEQGDSAMYLCASRLPAGETEAFFGQGTRLTVV.

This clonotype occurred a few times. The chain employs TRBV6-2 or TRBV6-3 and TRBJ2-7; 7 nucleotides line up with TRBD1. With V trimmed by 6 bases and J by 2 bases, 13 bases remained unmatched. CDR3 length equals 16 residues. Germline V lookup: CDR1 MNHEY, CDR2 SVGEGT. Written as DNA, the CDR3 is TGTGCCAGCAGAAAAACAGGGGAAGGGCCCGCCTACGAGCAGTACTTC. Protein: CASRKTGEGPAYEQYF.

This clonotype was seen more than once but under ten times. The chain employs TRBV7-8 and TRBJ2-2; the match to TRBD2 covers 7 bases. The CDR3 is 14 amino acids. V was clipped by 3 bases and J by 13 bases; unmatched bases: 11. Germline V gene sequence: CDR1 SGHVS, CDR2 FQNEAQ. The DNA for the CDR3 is TGTGCCAGCAGCTTCAGACTAGCCCGAGGTTGGCTGTTTTTT. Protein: CASSFRLARGWLFF. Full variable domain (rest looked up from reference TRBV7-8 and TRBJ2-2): GAGVSQSPRYKVAKRGQDVALRCDPISGHVSLFWYQQALGQGPEFLTYFQNEAQLDKSGLPSDRFFAERPEGSVSTLKIQRTQQEDSAVYLCASSFRLARGWLFFGEGSRLTVL.

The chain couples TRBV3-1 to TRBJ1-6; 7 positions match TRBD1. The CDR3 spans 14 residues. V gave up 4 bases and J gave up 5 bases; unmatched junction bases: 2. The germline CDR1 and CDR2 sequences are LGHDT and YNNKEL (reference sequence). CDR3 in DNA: TGTGCCAGCAGCCCCGGACAGGATAATTCACCCCTCCACTTT. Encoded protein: CASSPGQDNSPLHF.

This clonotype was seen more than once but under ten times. The chain's CDR3 is CASSPGRGGYEQFF. DNA of the CDR3: TGTGCCAGCAGCCCGGGGAGAGGGGGCTATGAGCAGTTCTTC. The V call is TRBV9, the J call TRBJ2-1; TRBD1 aligns across 7 bases. With V trimmed by 4 bases and J by 8 bases, 9 bases remained unmatched. The CDR3 loop spans 14 amino acids. Germline CDR1 SGDLS, CDR2 YYNGEE.

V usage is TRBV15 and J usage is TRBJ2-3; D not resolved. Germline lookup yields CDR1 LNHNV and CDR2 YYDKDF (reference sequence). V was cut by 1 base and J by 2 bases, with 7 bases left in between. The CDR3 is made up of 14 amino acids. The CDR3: CATSRGLHTDTQYF. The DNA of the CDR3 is TGTGCCACCAGCAGAGGCCTCCACACAGATACGCAGTATTTT.

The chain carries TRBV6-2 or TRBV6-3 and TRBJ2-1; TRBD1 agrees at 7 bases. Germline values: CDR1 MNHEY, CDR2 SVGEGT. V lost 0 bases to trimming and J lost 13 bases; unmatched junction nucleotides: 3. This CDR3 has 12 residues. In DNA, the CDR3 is TGTGCCAGCAGTTACTCGTGGGACAGACAGTTCTTC. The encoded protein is CASSYSWDRQFF.

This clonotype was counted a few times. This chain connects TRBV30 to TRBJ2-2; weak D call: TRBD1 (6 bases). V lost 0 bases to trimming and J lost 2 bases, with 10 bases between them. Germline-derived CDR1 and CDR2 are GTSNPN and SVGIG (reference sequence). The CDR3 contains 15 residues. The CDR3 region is CAWSVPDRNTGELFF. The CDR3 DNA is TGTGCCTGGAGTGTACCGGACAGAAACACCGGGGAGCTGTTTTTT.

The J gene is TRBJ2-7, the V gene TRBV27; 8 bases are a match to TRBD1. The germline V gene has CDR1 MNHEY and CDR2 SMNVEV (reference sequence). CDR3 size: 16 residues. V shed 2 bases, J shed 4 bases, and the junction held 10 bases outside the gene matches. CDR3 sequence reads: CASSLTFVTGEYEQYF. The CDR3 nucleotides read TGTGCCAGCAGTTTAACGTTTGTGACAGGGGAATACGAGCAGTACTTC.

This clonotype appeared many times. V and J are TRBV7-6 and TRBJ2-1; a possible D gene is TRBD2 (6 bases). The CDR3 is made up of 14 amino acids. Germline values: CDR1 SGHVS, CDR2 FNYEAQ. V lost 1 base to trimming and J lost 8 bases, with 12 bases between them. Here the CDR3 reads CASSLEEGLHEQFF. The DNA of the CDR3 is TGTGCCAGCAGCTTAGAGGAGGGACTCCATGAGCAGTTCTTC.

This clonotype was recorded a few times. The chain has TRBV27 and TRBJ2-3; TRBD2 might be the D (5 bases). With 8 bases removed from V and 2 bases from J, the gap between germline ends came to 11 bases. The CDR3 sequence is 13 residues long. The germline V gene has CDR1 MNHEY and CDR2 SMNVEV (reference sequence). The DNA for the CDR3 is TGTGCCAGCCGGGGAATAAACACAGATACGCAGTATTTT. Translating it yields CASRGINTDTQYF.

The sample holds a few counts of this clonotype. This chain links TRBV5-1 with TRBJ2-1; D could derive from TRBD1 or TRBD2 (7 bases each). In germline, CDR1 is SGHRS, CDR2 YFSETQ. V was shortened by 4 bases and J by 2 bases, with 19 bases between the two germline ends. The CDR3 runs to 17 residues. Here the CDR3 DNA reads TGCGCCAGCAGCGGACCCAGGGGGGGGACGCCCTACAATGAGCAGTTCTTC. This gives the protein CASSGPRGGTPYNEQFF.

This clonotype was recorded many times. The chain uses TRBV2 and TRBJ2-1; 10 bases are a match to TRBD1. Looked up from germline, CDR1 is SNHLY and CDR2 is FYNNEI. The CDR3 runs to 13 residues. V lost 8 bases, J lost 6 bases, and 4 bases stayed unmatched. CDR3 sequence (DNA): TGTGCCAGCTCCGGGACAGGGGTCAATGAGCAGTTCTTC. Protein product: CASSGTGVNEQFF.

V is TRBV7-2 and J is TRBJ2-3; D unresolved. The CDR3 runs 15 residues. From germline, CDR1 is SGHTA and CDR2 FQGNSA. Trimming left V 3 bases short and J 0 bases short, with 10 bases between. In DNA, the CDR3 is TGTGCCAGCAGCTTTTTCGGGCCGAGCACAGATACGCAGTATTTT. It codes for CASSFFGPSTDTQYF.

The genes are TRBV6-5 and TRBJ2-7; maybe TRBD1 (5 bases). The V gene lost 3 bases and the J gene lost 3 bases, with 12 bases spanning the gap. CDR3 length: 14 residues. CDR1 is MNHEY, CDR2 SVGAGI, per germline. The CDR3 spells CASSYNADNYEQYF. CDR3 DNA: TGTGCCAGCAGTTATAACGCGGACAACTACGAGCAGTACTTC.

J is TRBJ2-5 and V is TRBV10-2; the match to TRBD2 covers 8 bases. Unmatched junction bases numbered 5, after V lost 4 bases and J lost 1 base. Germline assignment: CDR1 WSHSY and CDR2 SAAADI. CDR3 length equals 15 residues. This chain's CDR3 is CASSGGSGTQETQYF. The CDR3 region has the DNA TGCGCCAGCAGTGGCGGTAGCGGGACCCAAGAGACCCAGTACTTC.

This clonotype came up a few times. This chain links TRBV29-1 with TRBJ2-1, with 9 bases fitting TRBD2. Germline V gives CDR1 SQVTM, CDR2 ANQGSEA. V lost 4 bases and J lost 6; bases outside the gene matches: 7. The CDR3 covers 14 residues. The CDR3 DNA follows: TGCAGCGTTGTCTTCGGGACTAGCATCAATGAGCAGTTCTTC. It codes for CSVVFGTSINEQFF.

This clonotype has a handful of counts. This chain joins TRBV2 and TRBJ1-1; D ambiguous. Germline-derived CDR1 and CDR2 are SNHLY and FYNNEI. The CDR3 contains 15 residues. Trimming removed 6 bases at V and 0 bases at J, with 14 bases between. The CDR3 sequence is CASSRWQIVNTEAFF. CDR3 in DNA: TGTGCCAGCAGCAGATGGCAGATAGTGAACACTGAAGCTTTCTTT. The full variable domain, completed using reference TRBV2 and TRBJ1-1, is EPEVTQTPSHQVTQMGQEVILRCVPISNHLYFYWYRQILGQKVEFLVSFYNNEISEKSEIFDDQFSVERPDGSNFTLKIRSTKLEDSAMYFCASSRWQIVNTEAFFGQGTRLTVV.

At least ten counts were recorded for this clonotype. The CDR3 spells CSVELRGGQSYSYNEQFF. DNA of the CDR3: TGCAGCGTTGAATTAAGGGGCGGTCAATCTTACTCCTACAATGAGCAGTTCTTC. The J gene is TRBJ2-1, the V gene TRBV29-1, with D possibly TRBD1 on 5 matching bases. Trimming pared 2 bases from V and 0 bases from J, leaving 20 bases between. The CDR3 totals 18 residues. Germline V gene lookup returns CDR1 SQVTM and CDR2 ANQGSEA.

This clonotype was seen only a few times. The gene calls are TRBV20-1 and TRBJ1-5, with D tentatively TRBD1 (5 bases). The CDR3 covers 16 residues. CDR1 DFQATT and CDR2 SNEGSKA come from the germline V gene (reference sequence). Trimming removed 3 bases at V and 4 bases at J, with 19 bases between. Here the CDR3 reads CSASLSGGGFNQPQHF. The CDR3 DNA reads TGCAGTGCTAGCCTGTCGGGGGGTGGATTTAATCAGCCCCAGCATTTT.

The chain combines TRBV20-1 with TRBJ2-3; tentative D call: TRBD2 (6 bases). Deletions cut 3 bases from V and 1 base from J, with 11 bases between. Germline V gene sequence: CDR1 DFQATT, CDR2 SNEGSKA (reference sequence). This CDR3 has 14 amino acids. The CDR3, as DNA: TGCAGTGCTAGCCCTAGCGCGGGCACAGATACGCAGTATTTT. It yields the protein CSASPSAGTDTQYF.

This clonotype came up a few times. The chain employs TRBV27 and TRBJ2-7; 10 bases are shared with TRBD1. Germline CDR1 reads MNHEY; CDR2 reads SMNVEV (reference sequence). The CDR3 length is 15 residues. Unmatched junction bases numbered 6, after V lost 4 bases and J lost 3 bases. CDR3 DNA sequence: TGTGCCAGCAGTTCCGGACAGGGGGGATTCTACGAGCAGTACTTC. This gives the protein CASSSGQGGFYEQYF.

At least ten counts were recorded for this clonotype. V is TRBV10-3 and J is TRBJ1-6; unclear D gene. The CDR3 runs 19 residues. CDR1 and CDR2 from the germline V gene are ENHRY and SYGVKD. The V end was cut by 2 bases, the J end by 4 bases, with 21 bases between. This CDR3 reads CAISEAPLLGKGYNSPLHF. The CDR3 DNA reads TGTGCCATCAGTGAGGCGCCCCTATTGGGGAAGGGATATAATTCACCCCTCCACTTT.